These T cell receptor beta chains were read from a single sample in a study of T cell responses to AZD1222 COVID-19 vaccine. Measured with immunoSEQ multiplex PCR; TCRdb has only the in-frame clones, and not every one. Counted here are 150,000 to 190,000 clones, about 85% occurring once; the ten biggest clones make up approximately 7.2%. This material consisted of peripheral blood, taken after recovery from COVID-19. The receptors originated from an adult who had recovered from COVID-19. The CDR3 runs from the conserved cysteine through the conserved F or W. The D gene is left open where the match is weak. Size is omitted from some rows. Given values are once, few, many or a class for expanded clones.

d_call clone_size j_call v_call cdr3_aa cdr3_nt
. . TRBJ2-3 TRBV5-1 CASSLREISTDTQYF TGCGCCAGCAGCTTGCGGGAAATTTCCACAGATACGCAGTATTTT
TRBD1 . TRBJ1-4 TRBV5-8 CASSEGTGGEEKLFF TGTGCCAGCAGCGAGGGGACAGGGGGTGAGGAAAAACTGTTTTTT
. . TRBJ2-1 TRBV15 CATSQASYEQFF TGTGCCACCAGCCAGGCTAGCTATGAGCAGTTCTTC
. . TRBJ1-2 TRBV3-1/TRBV3-2 CASSPPEVRGYTF TGTGCCAGCAGTCCCCCGGAGGTGAGGGGCTACACCTTC
. . TRBJ2-1 TRBV12-2 CASPPGTGGPCSYNEQFF TGTGCAAGTCCCCCCGGGACAGGGGGCCCTTGCTCCTACAATGAGCAGTTCTTC
. . TRBJ1-1 TRBV15 CATSRAGEGVTEAFF TGTGCCACCAGCAGAGCCGGGGAAGGGGTCACTGAAGCTTTCTTT
. . TRBJ1-1 TRBV29-1 CSVVLTGFLNTEAFF TGCAGCGTTGTACTTACAGGGTTCTTGAACACTGAAGCTTTCTTT
. once TRBJ1-5 TRBV5-1 CASSLEGLSNQPQHF TGCGCCAGCAGCTTGGAGGGGTTAAGCAATCAGCCCCAGCATTTT
. . TRBJ1-6 TRBV6-5 CASSWGAGAPPLHF TGTGCCAGCAGTTGGGGGGCGGGGGCCCCTCCCCTCCACTTT
. . TRBJ2-7 TRBV29-1 CSVGQVTYEQYF TGCAGCGTTGGACAGGTCACCTACGAGCAGTACTTC
. . TRBJ1-2 TRBV2 CASSEGVSYGYTF TGTGCCAGCAGTGAAGGGGTAAGCTATGGCTACACCTTC
. . TRBJ2-3 TRBV4-2 CASSQDPGADTQYF TGTGCCAGCAGCCAAGACCCTGGTGCAGATACGCAGTATTTT
. . TRBJ1-1 TRBV2 CASSEVAGNTEAFF TGTGCCAGCAGTGAAGTGGCTGGGAACACTGAAGCTTTCTTT
TRBD2 . TRBJ2-7 TRBV19 CASSTLNSGSTAYEQYF TGTGCCAGTAGTACCCTCAACAGCGGGAGTACTGCCTACGAGCAGTACTTC
. . TRBJ1-1 TRBV28 CASWVGNTEAFF TGTGCCAGCTGGGTCGGGAACACTGAAGCTTTCTTT
. . TRBJ1-2 TRBV28 CASSLGGYGYTF TGTGCCAGCAGTTTAGGGGGGTATGGCTACACCTTC
. . TRBJ2-1 TRBV6-1 CASSPQLDDNEQFF TGTGCCAGCAGTCCTCAACTAGATGACAATGAGCAGTTCTTC
TRBD1 . TRBJ1-2 TRBV7-2 CASSRDRGRNYGYTF TGTGCCAGCAGCCGGGACAGGGGGCGTAACTATGGCTACACCTTC
TRBD1 once TRBJ2-7 TRBV27 CASSFGATGDYEQYF TGTGCCAGCAGTTTCGGAGCGACAGGGGACTACGAGCAGTACTTC
. . TRBJ2-1 TRBV11-3 CASSSDGLGEQFF TGTGCCAGCAGCTCAGACGGTCTGGGTGAGCAGTTCTTC
. . TRBJ1-2 TRBV5-5 CASSLGLYGYTF TGTGCCAGCAGCTTAGGCCTCTATGGCTACACCTTC
. . TRBJ1-5 TRBV2 CASSGGEGGKSFWNQPQHF TGTGCCAGCAGTGGGGGCGAGGGGGGTAAATCCTTTTGGAATCAGCCCCAGCATTTT
TRBD1 . TRBJ1-2 TRBV12-5 CASGGDRAYYGYTF TGTGCTAGTGGTGGGGACAGAGCCTACTATGGCTACACCTTC
. . TRBJ2-7 TRBV12-3/TRBV12-4 CASNLRGRPEQYF TGTGCCAGCAACCTTCGCGGCCGGCCCGAGCAGTACTTC
. . TRBJ1-6 TRBV6-5 CASSSDGSYSPLHF TGTGCCAGCAGTTCCGACGGTAGTTATTCACCCCTCCACTTT
. . TRBJ2-7 TRBV28 CASSLSPSYEQYF TGTGCCAGCAGTTTGAGCCCCAGCTACGAGCAGTACTTC
. . TRBJ1-3 TRBV23-1 CASLPHGVHRSGNTIYF TGCGCCAGCCTCCCTCATGGAGTACACCGCTCTGGAAACACCATATATTTT
. . TRBJ1-6 TRBV19 CASSTEGVVGSPLHF TGTGCCAGTAGTACGGAGGGCGTAGTGGGTTCACCCCTCCACTTT
. . TRBJ1-6 TRBV5-4 CASRREGPSGGSPLHF TGTGCCAGCAGGCGAGAGGGACCCTCGGGGGGTTCACCCCTCCACTTT